A selection of T cell receptor beta chains follows, all from one sample in a study of Ad26.COV2.S vaccination and SARS-CoV-2 variants. TCRdb's table, derived via immunoSEQ multiplex PCR, lists solely in-frame clones and lacks some. The data show more than 350,000 clones, with around 90% seen just once and more than 9% held by the top ten. The sample was peripheral blood, taken in a trial of Ad26.COV2.S vaccine versus placebo. All receptors come from a person between 18 and 60 years old who received the Ad26.COV2.S COVID-19 vaccine or a placebo. Both conserved end residues are part of each CDR3. D genes are given only for firm matches. Clone sizes are given selectively: once, few, many, or a class where the clone is expanded.

CDR3	DNA	D	J	size	V
CASSLPPPGHLKDEQYF	TGTGCCAGCAGCCTCCCCCCGCCGGGACACCTTAAGGACGAGCAGTACTTC	NA	TRBJ2-7	NA	TRBV6-2/TRBV6-3
CASSVLGASTDTQYF	TGTGCCAGCAGCGTTCTAGGCGCCAGCACAGATACGCAGTATTTT	NA	TRBJ2-3	once	TRBV9
CASSTPGHGSGDEQFF	TGTGCCAGCAGCACACCGGGACATGGGTCGGGGGATGAGCAGTTCTTC	NA	TRBJ2-1	NA	TRBV3-1/TRBV3-2
CASSEAGSQETQYF	TGTGCCAGCAGTGAAGCGGGGTCACAAGAGACCCAGTACTTC	NA	TRBJ2-5	once	TRBV2
CARSSESSEVLSGANVLTF	TGTGCCAGAAGCTCGGAAAGTAGTGAGGTGCTCTCTGGGGCCAACGTCCTGACTTTC	NA	TRBJ2-6	NA	TRBV5-3
CASSEDPRSAYGYTF	TGTGCCAGCAGTGAAGATCCAAGGAGCGCCTATGGCTACACCTTC	NA	TRBJ1-2	NA	TRBV2
CARGQGEGSYEQYF	TGTGCCAGGGGGCAGGGGGAGGGTTCCTACGAGCAGTACTTC	NA	TRBJ2-7	NA	TRBV19
CASSPSGGAGNTIYF	TGTGCCAGCAGCCCATCAGGGGGCGCAGGAAACACCATATATTTT	TRBD1	TRBJ1-3	once	TRBV9
CSVEVQDSYEQYF	TGCAGCGTTGAGGTACAGGACTCCTACGAGCAGTACTTC	NA	TRBJ2-7	once	TRBV29-1
CASSLSGSGYTQYF	TGTGCCAGCAGCCTGAGCGGGAGTGGGTATACGCAGTATTTT	TRBD2	TRBJ2-3	once	TRBV9
CASRAGTQYGYTF	TGTGCCAGCAGAGCCGGGACACAGTATGGCTACACCTTC	NA	TRBJ1-2	NA	TRBV6-5
CASSIVSATNEKLFF	TGTGCCAGTAGTATTGTTAGTGCAACTAATGAAAAACTGTTTTTT	NA	TRBJ1-4	NA	TRBV19
CAWRASRGLRPYEQYF	TGTGCCTGGAGAGCTTCAAGGGGCCTTCGACCCTACGAGCAGTACTTC	NA	TRBJ2-7	NA	TRBV30
CASSPLLAGDWGDTQYF	TGTGCCAGCTCACCACTGCTAGCGGGAGATTGGGGAGATACGCAGTATTTT	TRBD2	TRBJ2-3	NA	TRBV18
CASSFWDGAGGNTEAFF	TGTGCCAGCAGCTTTTGGGACGGGGCCGGGGGGAACACTGAAGCTTTCTTT	NA	TRBJ1-1	NA	TRBV7-2
CASTTSRDREFETQYF	TGTGCCAGTACCACTTCCCGGGACAGGGAATTTGAGACCCAGTACTTC	TRBD1	TRBJ2-5	NA	TRBV19
CATSPQGGSNQPQHF	TGTGCCACCAGTCCCCAAGGAGGAAGCAATCAGCCCCAGCATTTT	NA	TRBJ1-5	NA	TRBV24-1
CASSPGAGSMYEQYF	TGTGCCAGCAGCCCAGGGGCCGGATCGATGTACGAGCAGTACTTC	NA	TRBJ2-7	NA	TRBV3-1/TRBV3-2
CASSQEAGHYEQYF	TGCGCCAGCAGCCAAGAGGCAGGACACTACGAGCAGTACTTC	NA	TRBJ2-7	NA	TRBV4-3
CASRGDGRPYEQYF	TGCGCCAGCAGAGGGGACGGCCGCCCCTACGAGCAGTACTTC	NA	TRBJ2-7	NA	TRBV5-1
CAISESREPNYGYTF	TGTGCCATCAGTGAGTCGAGGGAACCCAACTATGGCTACACCTTC	NA	TRBJ1-2	NA	TRBV10-3
CASSYRTAEKLFF	TGTGCCAGTAGTTATCGGACAGCTGAAAAACTGTTTTTT	NA	TRBJ1-4	NA	TRBV19
CASSSRDVSLYEQYF	TGTGCCAGCAGCTCGCGGGACGTCTCTTTATACGAGCAGTACTTC	NA	TRBJ2-7	NA	TRBV7-9
CASRSRRNPSSGNTIYF	TGTGCAAGTCGCTCACGACGGAATCCTAGCTCTGGAAACACCATATATTTT	NA	TRBJ1-3	NA	TRBV12-2
CASSQGGGSGELFF	TGCGCCAGCAGCCAAGGAGGCGGGAGCGGGGAGCTGTTTTTT	TRBD2	TRBJ2-2	NA	TRBV4-3
CASSLWGGITYNEQFF	TGTGCCAGCAGCTTATGGGGGGGCATAACCTACAATGAGCAGTTCTTC	NA	TRBJ2-1	NA	TRBV7-9
CASSYTSGSFLNEQFF	TGTGCCAGCAGCTACACTAGCGGGAGTTTTTTAAATGAGCAGTTCTTC	TRBD2	TRBJ2-1	NA	TRBV6-6
CASSQEGAGVAGELFF	TGTGCCAGCAGCCAAGAGGGGGCGGGAGTAGCCGGGGAGCTGTTTTTT	NA	TRBJ2-2	NA	TRBV3-1/TRBV3-2
CASSQNYGYTF	TGTGCCAGTAGCCAGAACTATGGCTACACCTTC	NA	TRBJ1-2	NA	TRBV19
CASSSPQTFGTNEKLFF	TGTGCCAGCAGCTCCCCCCAAACATTTGGGACTAATGAAAAACTGTTTTTT	NA	TRBJ1-4	once	TRBV7-9
CASSAQQGETETQYF	TGCGCCAGCAGCGCTCAACAGGGGGAGACCGAGACCCAGTACTTC	TRBD1	TRBJ2-5	NA	TRBV5-1
CASSLSGPYEQYF	TGCGCCAGCAGCCTAAGCGGCCCCTACGAGCAGTACTTC	NA	TRBJ2-7	few	TRBV5-1
CSVGEAGDSRFFEKLFF	TGCAGCGTTGGGGAGGCGGGGGACAGCCGCTTTTTTGAAAAACTGTTTTTT	TRBD1	TRBJ1-4	NA	TRBV29-1
CASSPRGSGRVTDTQYF	TGTGCCAGCAGCCCGAGAGGTAGCGGGAGGGTCACAGATACGCAGTATTTT	TRBD2	TRBJ2-3	NA	TRBV7-2
CASSFFGPFYGYTF	TGTGCCAGCAGTTTCTTTGGACCCTTCTATGGCTACACCTTC	NA	TRBJ1-2	NA	TRBV28
CASSLIANTDTQYF	TGTGCCAGCAGTTTAATAGCGAACACAGATACGCAGTATTTT	NA	TRBJ2-3	NA	TRBV6-5
CASTYQTGGTALSPLHF	TGTGCCAGCACCTATCAAACGGGGGGCACCGCACTTTCACCCCTCCACTTT	NA	TRBJ1-6	NA	TRBV27
CASSGQGITEAFF	TGCGCCAGCAGTGGACAGGGAATCACTGAAGCTTTCTTT	TRBD1	TRBJ1-1	NA	TRBV5-1
CASSQESSGRDPRIF	TGCGCCAGCAGCCAAGAGTCTAGCGGGAGGGACCCAAGGATCTTC	TRBD2	TRBJ2-1	NA	TRBV4-1
CASSPGLAVTDTQYF	TGTGCCAGCAGTCCGGGACTAGCGGTGACAGATACGCAGTATTTT	TRBD2	TRBJ2-3	NA	TRBV2
CASSGYAGTEAFF	TGTGCCAGCAGCGGGTACGCGGGCACTGAAGCTTTCTTT	NA	TRBJ1-1	NA	TRBV7-8
CASSFSGTGGYEQYF	TGTGCCAGCAGTTTTTCCGGGACAGGGGGCTACGAGCAGTACTTC	TRBD1	TRBJ2-7	NA	TRBV28
CASSHGQGMNTEAFF	TGTGCCAGCAGCCATGGACAGGGGATGAACACTGAAGCTTTCTTT	TRBD1	TRBJ1-1	NA	TRBV6-2/TRBV6-3
CASSPHDNYNEQFF	TGTGCCAGCAGCCCCCACGATAACTACAATGAGCAGTTCTTC	NA	TRBJ2-1	NA	TRBV7-3
CASSQNSATNEKLFF	TGTGCCAGCAGCCAGAACTCGGCAACTAATGAAAAACTGTTTTTT	NA	TRBJ1-4	once	TRBV5-4
CASSSLTAPNEKLFF	TGTGCCAGCAGTTCCTTGACAGCCCCTAATGAAAAACTGTTTTTT	NA	TRBJ1-4	NA	TRBV27
CASSPPSYNEQFF	TGTGCCAGCTCACCCCCATCCTACAATGAGCAGTTCTTC	NA	TRBJ2-1	NA	TRBV18
CASSPGPYTDTQYF	TGTGCCAGCAGCCCGGGCCCCTACACAGATACGCAGTATTTT	NA	TRBJ2-3	NA	TRBV7-9
CASSYGATNEKLFF	TGTGCCAGCAGTTACGGGGCAACAAATGAAAAACTGTTTTTT	NA	TRBJ1-4	NA	TRBV6-5